The 9 T cell receptor beta chains below were found in one sample sequenced in a study of blood T cells in healthy people across ages. For the second PCR, which ran for about 7 to 11 cycles, a sample-barcoded 5' primer and a J-beta primer mix were used. TCRdb ran MiXCR on the 5' RACE reads and lists one entry per CDR3 protein. The sample yields around 1.5 million distinct CDR3 sequences, approximately 32% seen once. The sequenced material came from blood. The receptors derive from a woman aged 25 to 45 in good health.

This clonotype showed up just a few times. The J gene is TRBJ2-3, the V gene TRBV7-3; 8 bases fit TRBD2. The V segment lost 1 base and the J segment 1 base; nucleotides outside the gene matches: 4. The germline V gene encodes CDR1 SGHTA and CDR2 FQGTGA. The CDR3 loop spans 16 amino acids. The chain's CDR3 is CASSLRSAGGTDTQYF. The CDR3 nucleotides are TGTGCCAGCAGCTTAAGGTCAGCGGGGGGCACAGATACGCAGTATTTT.

The chain carries TRBV7-9 and TRBJ1-4, with 9 bases matching TRBD1. CDR3 length: 12 amino acids. The V and J ends lost 5 bases and 15 bases, in that order; junction bases with no gene match: 7. In germline, CDR1 is SEHNR, CDR2 FQNEAQ (reference sequence). The CDR3 nucleotides are TGTGCCAGCAGCGTCGACGACAGGGGGTTGTTTTTT. It translates to CASSVDDRGLFF.

V gene TRBV2 combines with J gene TRBJ1-5, with D possibly matching TRBD1 (6 bases). The CDR3 is made up of 17 amino acids. Germline V gene lookup returns CDR1 SNHLY and CDR2 FYNNEI. Trimming left V 6 bases short and J 1 base short, with 19 bases between. For the CDR3, the DNA is TGTGCCAGCAGAACTCTCCACATCAGGGGAAGCAATCAGCCCCAGCATTTT. Translation: CASRTLHIRGSNQPQHF.

In its sample, this clonotype was seen many times. The rearrangement uses TRBV4-1 and TRBJ2-5; maybe TRBD2 (7 bases). The germline V and J ends were trimmed by 0 bases and 5 bases, with 10 bases remaining between them. This CDR3 contains 14 residues. The germline gives CDR1 MGHRA, CDR2 YSYEKL. The CDR3 sequence is CASSQDRGAETQYF. Written as DNA, the CDR3 is TGCGCCAGCAGCCAAGATCGGGGGGCTGAGACCCAGTACTTC.

The chain carries TRBV20-1 and TRBJ2-1; perhaps TRBD2 as D (5 bases). The CDR3 totals 16 residues. Germline CDR1 and CDR2: DFQATT and SNEGSKA (reference sequence). Trimming pared 4 bases from V and 3 bases from J, leaving 19 bases between. The CDR3 sequence is CSAIASGIGGYNEQFF. CDR3 coding DNA: TGCAGTGCTATAGCCTCGGGAATTGGAGGCTACAATGAGCAGTTCTTC.

The genes are TRBV6-5 and TRBJ1-1; D gene uncertain. CDR3 length equals 14 residues. Trimming stripped 5 bases from V and 1 base from J, with 11 bases between. Germline V gene lookup returns CDR1 MNHEY and CDR2 SVGAGI. CDR3 sequence reads: CASSMDGENTEAFF. The CDR3 bases are TGTGCCAGCAGTATGGACGGAGAGAACACTGAAGCTTTCTTT.

Only a few counts were recorded for this clonotype. The rearrangement links TRBV2 to TRBJ2-7; unclear D gene. The germline CDR1 and CDR2 sequences are SNHLY and FYNNEI. The CDR3 is 14 residues long. V was pared by 5 bases and J by 3 bases, with 14 bases between. The CDR3 loop is CASSLGGVNYEQYF. Written as DNA, the CDR3 is TGTGCCAGCAGTCTCGGTGGAGTAAACTACGAGCAGTACTTC. The variable domain in full, completed from reference TRBV2 and TRBJ2-7, reads EPEVTQTPSHQVTQMGQEVILRCVPISNHLYFYWYRQILGQKVEFLVSFYNNEISEKSEIFDDQFSVERPDGSNFTLKIRSTKLEDSAMYFCASSLGGVNYEQYFGPGTRLTVT.

In this sample, this clonotype turned up a few times. The chain joins TRBV20-1 to TRBJ2-7; 7 nucleotides agree with TRBD2. Per germline, CDR1 DFQATT and CDR2 SNEGSKA (reference sequence). The V gene end was trimmed by 3 bases and the J gene end by 2 bases; junction bases not matched to a gene: 10. The CDR3 runs to 15 residues. This CDR3 is CSASTTGTTPYEQYF. Here the CDR3 DNA reads TGCAGTGCTAGTACTACCGGGACTACACCCTACGAGCAGTACTTC.

The V and J genes are TRBV7-9 and TRBJ1-5, with D possibly matching TRBD1 (5 bases). CDR1 SEHNR and CDR2 FQNEAQ come from the germline V gene (reference sequence). V lost 4 bases and J 4 bases, leaving 14 bases between the germline ends. The CDR3 extends over 15 amino acids. CDR3 in DNA: TGTGCCAGCAGCTCCTCGACAGTTAGTAATCAGCCCCAGCATTTT. Translated, it gives CASSSSTVSNQPQHF.